Sequencing of this T cell receptor (beta chain) was carried out in a study of T cell responses to AZD1222 COVID-19 vaccine. Across the whole study: Second doses that came at about 4 or about 12 weeks were put together.

From germline, CDR1 is KGHSH and CDR2 LQKENI. The CDR3 runs 11 residues. V was shortened by 6 bases and J by 6 bases, with 9 bases between the two germline ends. The protocol was immunoSEQ multiplex PCR, while the TCRdb copy is restricted to in-frame clones and leaves out a portion. The sample shows about 100,000 clones, around nine tenths of them seen only once. This clonotype was sampled from an adult in good health. The sequencing here drew on peripheral blood, taken on day 0 of AZD1222 vaccination. V and J are TRBV18 and TRBJ2-7; D is possibly TRBD1 (6 bases). In DNA, the CDR3 is TGTGCCAGCTCTACAGGGAGCGAGCAGTACTTC. Translation gives CASSTGSEQYF.